This T cell receptor (beta chain) appears in the sequencing data of a study of T cell repertoires in cytomegalovirus infection. Study information: In the study, CMV epitopes included recently identified HLA-C-restricted and well-studied HLA-B-restricted ones. Indications came from public TCR beta signatures; they pointed to CMV infection and to a matching HLA type.

About this clonotype itself: Its antigen remains unidentified.

Findings of the study overall: CMV-specific TCR beta clonotypes restricted by HLA-C dominated the ex vivo response.

TCRdb re-derived calls from the reads in MiXCR, one entry per CDR3 protein. The repertoire holds approximately 770,000 distinct CDR3 sequences, with almost 30% as singletons. Sequencing was performed on cultured CD8+ T cells from PBMCs, taken from culture after CMV antigen stimulation. The source is a human donor in good health (CMV status not recorded). Some clones in this sample may be carry-over from other donors' samples.

CDR3 residues: CASSLLWASSHNTEAFF. The CDR3 DNA reads TGTGCCAGCAGCCTTTTGTGGGCCAGCAGTCACAACACTGAAGCTTTCTTT. This sequence joins TRBV6-5 and TRBJ1-1; D is ambiguous. Trimming took off 6 bases at V and 2 bases at J, with 22 bases between the two ends. This CDR3 region has 17 residues. The germline CDR1 and CDR2 sequences are MNHEY and SVGAGI.